Each of the 12 T cell receptor beta chains below was sequenced from the same sample in a study of blood T cells in healthy people across ages. It was with a sample-barcoded 5' primer and a J-beta primer mix that a second PCR of about 6 to 12 cycles was run. TCRdb passed the 5' RACE reads through MiXCR, listing each CDR3 protein once. The sample has about 930,000 distinct CDR3 sequences; under 35% are singletons. The same specimen was also included in a second study, on T cells of mothers and their children.

Sequenced material: blood. The source of these receptors is a woman aged 40 to 50 in good health.

This clonotype was counted only a few times. The J gene is TRBJ2-3, the V gene TRBV6-6, with D possibly TRBD2 on 6 matching bases. V gave up 7 bases and J gave up 0 bases, with 17 bases separating them. The CDR3 consists of 16 residues. The V gene's germline CDR1 is MNHNY and CDR2 SVGAGI (reference sequence). The CDR3 loop is CASITGGGASTDTQYF. The CDR3 DNA is TGTGCCAGCATCACCGGGGGTGGGGCTAGCACAGATACGCAGTATTTT.

This chain links TRBV7-8 with TRBJ2-5; TRBD1 might be the D (6 bases). The V and J ends lost 5 bases and 2 bases respectively, with 15 bases between them. The length of the CDR3 is 15 residues. The germline gives CDR1 SGHVS, CDR2 FQNEAQ. CDR3 bases: TGTGCCAGCAGCACCAGCCGGGACAAGCAAGAGACCCAGTACTTC. Amino acids: CASSTSRDKQETQYF.

The rearrangement joins TRBV7-2 to TRBJ2-7; the D call may be TRBD1 or TRBD2 (6 bases each). The J call could be wrong; TRBJ2-5 is a better fit for the DNA end. The CDR3 runs 14 residues. CDR1 is SGHTA, CDR2 FQGNSA, per germline. CDR3: CASSLSGAKGTQYF. The CDR3 nucleotides read TGTGCCAGCAGCTTATCGGGGGCTAAAGGGACCCAGTACTTC.

This clonotype appeared once. It may be a read error: a sequence one base away is much more abundant. The genes are TRBV4-2 and TRBJ2-4, with D tentatively TRBD2 (6 bases). Gene TRBJ2-7 matches the end of the DNA better, so the J call may be wrong. The CDR3 spans 15 residues. Germline loops: CDR1 LGHNA, CDR2 YNFKEQ. The CDR3 coding sequence is TGTGCCAGCAGCAAAGCCGGGGGTAGCTCCTACGAGCAGTACTTC. It translates to CASSKAGGSSYEQYF.

This clonotype was detected only a few times. V and J are TRBV6-1 and TRBJ1-3; a weak D match, TRBD1 (5 bases). V was trimmed by 4 bases and J by 0 bases, leaving 16 bases between them. Germline V CDR1 and CDR2: MNHNS, SASEGT. The CDR3 has 17 amino acids. The CDR3 DNA sequence: TGTGCCAGCAGTGCCCGGGACGGAAGACTCTCTGGAAACACCATATATTTT. Translating it yields CASSARDGRLSGNTIYF.

This clonotype was recorded a few times. The V and J genes are TRBV4-1 and TRBJ2-1, with D perhaps TRBD1 or TRBD2 (6 bases each). This CDR3 comprises 18 residues. The V gene's germline CDR1 is MGHRA and CDR2 YSYEKL. V gave up 0 bases and J gave up 2 bases, with 17 bases separating them. The CDR3 reads CASSQDPSGGTAYNEQFF. CDR3 bases: TGCGCCAGCAGCCAAGATCCCTCCGGGGGCACTGCCTACAATGAGCAGTTCTTC.

The chain links TRBV12-3 or TRBV12-4 to TRBJ2-7; TRBD2 matches 7 bases. The CDR3 totals 14 residues. Trimming cost V 2 bases and J 4 bases; bases outside gene matches: 5. CDR3 sequence reads: CASSLIGGRYEQYF. CDR3 nucleotides: TGTGCCAGCAGTTTAATCGGGGGGAGGTACGAGCAGTACTTC.

This chain connects TRBV27 to TRBJ1-2, with 7 bases lining up with TRBD1. Losses at the gene ends were 4 bases for V and 4 bases for J; bases not matched to a gene: 3. Germline CDR1 and CDR2: MNHEY and SMNVEV (reference sequence). The CDR3 has 13 residues. The CDR3 region is CASSSQGPYGYTF. The CDR3 region has the DNA TGTGCCAGCAGTTCACAGGGGCCCTATGGCTACACCTTC.

The V gene is TRBV7-2, the J gene TRBJ1-2, with 8 bases fitting TRBD1. The CDR3 runs 17 residues. Trimming at V came to 1 base and at J to 0 bases, leaving 7 bases not matched to a gene. CDR1 is SGHTA, CDR2 FQGNSA, per germline. CDR3 loop: CASSLDGTGRANYGYTF. CDR3 nucleotides: TGTGCCAGCAGCTTAGACGGGACAGGAAGAGCTAACTATGGCTACACCTTC.

This clonotype has only a few counts. The V and J genes are TRBV20-1 and TRBJ1-5; no clear D. With 1 base removed from V and 0 bases from J, the gap between germline ends came to 10 bases. The CDR3 extends over 15 amino acids. The germline gives CDR1 DFQATT, CDR2 SNEGSKA (reference sequence). Written as DNA, the CDR3 is TGCAGTGCTAGAGCCGGAGGGTATAGCAATCAGCCCCAGCATTTT. It yields the protein CSARAGGYSNQPQHF.

The chain carries TRBV28 and TRBJ2-3, with 15 bases lining up with TRBD2. Germline trimming cut 6 bases from V and 7 bases from J; bases unmatched to any gene: 8. The CDR3 loop spans 16 amino acids. In germline, CDR1 is MDHEN, CDR2 SYDVKM. In DNA, the CDR3 is TGTGCCAGCAGCGCTGGACTAGCGGGGGGGTACTATACGCAGTATTTT. Translation: CASSAGLAGGYYTQYF.

This chain joins TRBV4-1 and TRBJ1-1, with a weak D call TRBD1 (5 bases). V was trimmed by 0 bases and J by 0 bases, leaving 11 bases between them. CDR3 length: 16 amino acids. The germline CDR1 and CDR2 sequences are MGHRA and YSYEKL. The CDR3 DNA reads as TGCGCCAGCAGCCAAGAGACAGAACTCATGAACACTGAAGCTTTCTTT. Its protein is CASSQETELMNTEAFF.